The 28 T cell receptor beta chains below come from one sample, sequenced in a study of T cell responses to AZD1222 COVID-19 vaccine. The protocol was immunoSEQ multiplex PCR, while the TCRdb copy is restricted to in-frame clones and leaves out a portion. The sample has 90,000 to 100,000 clones, approximately 88% seen once. Sequenced here: peripheral blood, sampled on day 0 of AZD1222 vaccination. These receptor sequences come from an adult in good health.

This sequence joins TRBV28 and TRBJ1-4; 7 nucleotides agree with TRBD1. The germline V gene encodes CDR1 MDHEN and CDR2 SYDVKM. The length of the CDR3 is 18 residues. Trimming at V came to 3 bases and at J to 0 bases, leaving 10 bases not matched to a gene. Here the CDR3 reads CASSFILGQAATNEKLFF. CDR3 DNA sequence: TGTGCCAGCAGTTTTATACTTGGACAGGCTGCAACTAATGAAAAACTGTTTTTT.

The rearrangement uses TRBV5-1 and TRBJ1-2, with unresolved D. V shed 3 bases and J shed 0 bases, with 9 bases lying between them. From germline, CDR1 is SGHRS and CDR2 YFSETQ. CDR3 length equals 14 residues. CDR3 DNA sequence: TGCGCCAGCAGCTCCCCAGGATCTAACTATGGCTACACCTTC. It encodes CASSSPGSNYGYTF.

The chain is built from TRBV18 and TRBJ1-1; D remains unclear. The CDR3 has 14 amino acids. The ends were cut back, 2 bases at V and 2 bases at J, with 9 bases in the middle. The germline CDR1 and CDR2 sequences are KGHSH and LQKENI. This chain's CDR3 is CASSPWQSNTEAFF. In DNA form, the CDR3 reads TGTGCCAGCTCACCATGGCAGTCAAACACTGAAGCTTTCTTT.

CDR3 nucleotide sequence: TGTGCCAGCAGCCAAGACCATGTCTACGAGCAGTACTTC. Translated, it gives CASSQDHVYEQYF. The chain links TRBV3-1 (or the pseudogene TRBV3-2) to TRBJ2-7; D uncertain. V shed 0 bases and J shed 3 bases, with 6 bases lying between them. Germline values: CDR1 LGHDT, CDR2 YNNKEL (reference sequence). The CDR3 consists of 13 residues.

The chain uses TRBV6-1 and TRBJ2-2; 9 bases fit TRBD2. The CDR3 loop spans 15 amino acids. With 0 bases clipped from V and 5 bases from J, the junction kept 1 base outside the gene matches. Germline CDR1 MNHNS, CDR2 SASEGT. The CDR3 here is CASSEASGSTGELFF. As DNA, the CDR3 is TGTGCCAGCAGTGAAGCTAGCGGGAGTACCGGGGAGCTGTTTTTT.

The chain carries TRBV19 and TRBJ2-7; a weak D match, TRBD2 (7 bases). The CDR3 sequence is 15 residues long. Germline CDR1 and CDR2: LNHDA and SQIVND (reference sequence). V was trimmed by 5 bases and J by 0 bases, leaving 14 bases between them. CDR3 region: CASSLGGANSYEQYF. The CDR3 DNA sequence: TGTGCCAGTAGTCTGGGGGGGGCCAACTCCTACGAGCAGTACTTC.

This chain uses TRBV29-1 with TRBJ2-1; 9 bases line up with TRBD2. CDR3 length equals 14 residues. Germline V gene data show CDR1 as SQVTM and CDR2 as ANQGSEA. After removal of 3 bases from V and 6 bases from J, the junction contained 6 bases not matched to a gene. The CDR3 coding sequence is TGCAGCGTTGAGGCGAGCGGGAGGTTCAATGAGCAGTTCTTC. This codes for CSVEASGRFNEQFF.

This clone showed up just a few times. CDR3 protein: CASSPAGRSGNTIYF. CDR3 DNA: TGTGCCAGCTCACCGGCGGGGAGGTCTGGAAACACCATATATTTT. The chain employs TRBV18 and TRBJ1-3; the D is unclear. In germline, CDR1 is KGHSH, CDR2 LQKENI. The CDR3 spans 15 residues. The germline V and J ends were trimmed by 3 bases and 1 base, with 10 bases remaining between them.

This rearrangement joins TRBV2 to TRBJ1-5, with a tentative D call TRBD1 (6 bases). CDR3 length equals 13 residues. CDR1 SNHLY and CDR2 FYNNEI come from the germline V gene. V was cut by 6 bases and J by 4 bases, with 10 bases left in between. CDR3 residues: CASRDRPNQPQHF. The CDR3 DNA reads TGTGCCAGCAGGGACAGACCAAATCAGCCCCAGCATTTT.

The chain links TRBV11-2 to TRBJ2-7; 7 positions agree with TRBD2. The CDR3 totals 14 residues. Germline V lookup: CDR1 SGHAT, CDR2 FQNNGV. J lost 5 bases, V lost 1 base, and 5 bases had no gene match. CDR3 sequence (DNA): TGTGCCAGCAGCTTAGTAGGGAGGGACGACGAGCAGTACTTC. Its translation: CASSLVGRDDEQYF.

The chain combines TRBV12-5 with TRBJ2-6; TRBD1 agrees at 9 bases. Losses at the gene ends were 0 bases for V and 0 bases for J; bases not matched to a gene: 9. Germline CDR1 reads LGHNT; CDR2 reads FRNRAP. The CDR3 is made up of 20 amino acids. The CDR3 region is CASGLVKRDRVFSGANVLTF. In nucleotides, the CDR3 is TGTGCTAGTGGTTTGGTAAAGCGGGACAGGGTTTTCTCTGGGGCCAACGTCCTGACTTTC.

This chain connects TRBV28 to TRBJ2-5; 10 bases line up with TRBD2. There are 14 residues in the CDR3. The junction had 5 bases not matched to a gene; V was cut back by 5 bases and J by 5 bases. Germline V gene lookup returns CDR1 MDHEN and CDR2 SYDVKM. The CDR3 reads CASSRLAGGETQYF. DNA of the CDR3: TGTGCCAGCAGTCGACTAGCGGGTGGGGAGACCCAGTACTTC.

The chain uses TRBV29-1 and TRBJ1-1; D gene uncertain. Germline CDR1 is SQVTM and CDR2 is ANQGSEA. The CDR3 consists of 12 residues. V was clipped by 4 bases and J by 0 bases, with 6 bases between them. The DNA for the CDR3 is TGCAGCGTTGGACCCGTGAACACTGAAGCTTTCTTT. Protein: CSVGPVNTEAFF.

This clone was found many times. The chain carries TRBV7-6 and TRBJ2-7; 8 nucleotides match TRBD1. The CDR3 totals 15 residues. Germline assignment: CDR1 SGHVS and CDR2 FNYEAQ. With V trimmed by 3 bases and J by 6 bases, 10 bases remained unmatched. The CDR3 spells CASSLTGAQRGEQYF. In DNA form, the CDR3 reads TGTGCCAGCAGCTTGACAGGGGCCCAAAGGGGCGAGCAGTACTTC.

The chain carries TRBV13 and TRBJ2-2, with D perhaps being TRBD1 or TRBD2 (5 bases each). CDR1 is PRHDT, CDR2 FYEKMQ, per germline (reference sequence). The CDR3 extends over 13 amino acids. Trimming cost V 1 base and J 6 bases, with 6 bases left between them. This chain's CDR3 is CASSLVGPGELFF. CDR3 coding DNA: TGTGCCAGCAGCTTAGTGGGACCCGGGGAGCTGTTTTTT.

The V call is TRBV27, the J call TRBJ1-3, with 8 positions matching TRBD1. The CDR3 is 14 residues long. V gave up 5 bases and J gave up 2 bases; unmatched junction bases: 2. Germline-derived CDR1 and CDR2 are MNHEY and SMNVEV (reference sequence). CDR3 sequence: CASSLQGAGNTIYF. The CDR3 DNA sequence: TGTGCCAGCAGTCTACAGGGGGCTGGAAACACCATATATTTT.

V and J are TRBV28 and TRBJ2-7, with 7 bases lining up with TRBD1. Germline assignment: CDR1 MDHEN and CDR2 SYDVKM. V was pared by 9 bases and J by 5 bases, with 10 bases of the junction left unmatched. The CDR3 loop spans 13 amino acids. This CDR3 reads CASCPGQSHEQYF. CDR3 DNA sequence: TGTGCCAGTTGCCCGGGACAGAGCCACGAGCAGTACTTC.

The chain employs TRBV29-1 and TRBJ2-7; 11 bases agree with TRBD2. CDR3 length equals 13 residues. Germline V lookup: CDR1 SQVTM, CDR2 ANQGSEA. J gave up 3 bases and V 7 bases, and 5 bases lay outside the gene matches. The CDR3 here is CSGIAGGHYEQYF. For the CDR3, the DNA is TGCAGCGGGATAGCGGGAGGGCACTACGAGCAGTACTTC.

This clone was counted only a few times. This chain links TRBV28 with TRBJ1-2; 7 nucleotides align to TRBD1. Trimming took 4 bases from V and 7 from J; bases not matched to a gene: 21. CDR3 length equals 18 residues. CDR1 MDHEN and CDR2 SYDVKM come from the germline V gene. The CDR3: CASSSDPGHGQGGAGYTF. The CDR3 region has the DNA TGTGCCAGCAGTTCCGACCCGGGGCACGGTCAGGGGGGTGCTGGCTACACCTTC.

The chain carries TRBV24-1 and TRBJ2-6, with D unresolved. Germline loops: CDR1 KGHDR, CDR2 SFDVKD. This CDR3 has 14 amino acids. V gave up 5 bases and J gave up 0 bases, with 4 bases separating them. The CDR3 DNA reads TGTGCCACCAGTGGGCACTCTGGGGCCAACGTCCTGACTTTC. Its translation: CATSGHSGANVLTF.

The chain is built from TRBV6-5 and TRBJ1-6; 8 positions agree with TRBD1. Germline V gene data show CDR1 as MNHEY and CDR2 as SVGAGI. This CDR3 comprises 14 residues. The ends lost 5 bases at V and 9 bases at J; junction bases unmatched: 6. DNA for the CDR3: TGTGCCAGCAGTCCCGGACAGGGCTTTTCACCCCTCCACTTT. This encodes CASSPGQGFSPLHF.

This chain connects TRBV24-1 to TRBJ2-3; no clear D gene. Germline CDR1 reads KGHDR; CDR2 reads SFDVKD. Trimming shortened V by 6 bases and J by 3 bases, and 15 bases separated the two germline ends. The CDR3 totals 15 residues. CDR3 coding DNA: TGTGCCACCAGTTTCGGTTTTAGTTCTACAGATACGCAGTATTTT. This gives the protein CATSFGFSSTDTQYF.

V gene TRBV5-1 combines with J gene TRBJ2-7, with a weak D call TRBD2 (6 bases). The CDR3 is 15 residues long. V lost 1 base and J 5 bases, leaving 16 bases between the germline ends. Germline V CDR1 and CDR2: SGHRS, YFSETQ. DNA for the CDR3: TGCGCCAGCAGCTTGCTGGGGGAGGCTGTCCACGAGCAGTACTTC. Translation: CASSLLGEAVHEQYF. Full variable domain (outside the CDR3, taken from reference TRBV5-1 and TRBJ2-7): KAGVTQTPRYLIKTRGQQVTLSCSPISGHRSVSWYQQTPGQGLQFLFEYFSETQRNKGNFPGRFSGRQFSNSRSEMNVSTLELGDSALYLCASSLLGEAVHEQYFGPGTRLTVT.

This chain joins TRBV9 and TRBJ2-3; D gene ambiguous. V lost 0 bases and J 4 bases, leaving 9 bases between the germline ends. There are 14 residues in the CDR3. Germline CDR1 SGDLS, CDR2 YYNGEE. CDR3 DNA sequence: TGTGCCAGCAGCGTAGACCCAGTCCCAGATACGCAGTATTTT. It yields the protein CASSVDPVPDTQYF.

The chain recombines TRBV7-3 with TRBJ2-7; 12 positions agree with TRBD1. In germline, CDR1 is SGHTA, CDR2 FQGTGA. This CDR3 is 14 amino acids long. Losses at the gene ends were 5 bases for V and 5 bases for J; bases not matched to a gene: 4. The CDR3 nucleotides are TGTGCCAGCAGCAAGGGACAGGGGGCTAACGAGCAGTACTTC. Residues: CASSKGQGANEQYF. The whole variable domain, filled in from reference TRBV7-3 and TRBJ2-7, reads GAGVSQTPSNKVTEKGKYVELRCDPISGHTALYWYRQSLGQGPEFLIYFQGTGAADDSGLPNDRFFAVRPEGSVSTLKIQRTERGDSAVYLCASSKGQGANEQYFGPGTRLTVT.

V is TRBV7-9 and J is TRBJ2-3, with D unresolved. The CDR3 runs 12 residues. Trimming shortened V by 2 bases and J by 7 bases, and 7 bases separated the two germline ends. Germline assignment: CDR1 SEHNR and CDR2 FQNEAQ (reference sequence). DNA of the CDR3: TGTGCCAGCAGCTTAATAGGAAATACGCAGTATTTT. Residues: CASSLIGNTQYF.

V gene TRBV28 combines with J gene TRBJ1-5; 7 bases agree with TRBD1. Germline trimming cut 1 base from V and 3 bases from J; bases unmatched to any gene: 3. Germline CDR1 reads MDHEN; CDR2 reads SYDVKM. CDR3 length: 15 amino acids. CDR3 region: CASSLSDRHNQPQHF. CDR3 in DNA: TGTGCCAGCAGTTTATCGGACAGGCACAATCAGCCCCAGCATTTT.

This clone is categorized as medium-sized (0.01 to 0.1%). V gene TRBV27 combines with J gene TRBJ2-3; 7 bases match TRBD1. The V gene's germline CDR1 is MNHEY and CDR2 SMNVEV (reference sequence). J was trimmed by 6 bases and V by 5 bases; bases with no gene match: 8. The CDR3 extends over 14 amino acids. In DNA form, the CDR3 reads TGTGCCAGCAGTATAAGGGGGCTCGGGGATACGCAGTATTTT. Protein product: CASSIRGLGDTQYF.